Listed below are T cell receptor beta chains from one sample, sequenced in a study of PD-L1 blockade in urothelial cancer. Sequenced by immunoSEQ multiplex PCR; TCRdb stores in-frame clones only, minus some. This sample has 100,000 to 150,000 clones, with 86% found just once. This material consisted of PBMCs, taken around atezolizumab (anti-PD-L1) treatment. Receptor source: a man aged 50-59 years with urothelial cancer. The CDR3 runs from the conserved cysteine through the conserved F or W. A D gene is named only where the DNA matches it firmly. Part of the rows lack a size; the others show once, few, many or a class for expanded clones.

j_gene: TRBJ2-1
len: 14
d_gene: -
v_gene: TRBV18
abundance: -
CDR3aa: CASSLTRPYNEQFF
CDR3nt: TGTGCCAGCTCACTGACTAGGCCCTACAATGAGCAGTTCTTC

j_gene: TRBJ1-2
len: 15
d_gene: -
v_gene: TRBV7-2
abundance: -
CDR3aa: CASSSMGPTAYGYTF
CDR3nt: TGTGCCAGCAGCTCAATGGGCCCTACAGCCTATGGCTACACCTTC

j_gene: TRBJ1-5
len: 13
d_gene: -
v_gene: TRBV7-2
abundance: -
CDR3aa: CASSLQGNQPQHF
CDR3nt: TGTGCCAGCAGCTTACAGGGGAATCAGCCCCAGCATTTT

j_gene: TRBJ1-2
len: 14
d_gene: -
v_gene: TRBV6-1
abundance: -
CDR3aa: CASSEGQARAGYTF
CDR3nt: TGTGCCAGCAGTGAAGGCCAGGCCCGTGCTGGCTACACCTTC

j_gene: TRBJ1-5
len: 14
d_gene: -
v_gene: TRBV27
abundance: -
CDR3aa: CASSQGNGNQPQHF
CDR3nt: TGTGCCAGCAGCCAGGGAAATGGCAATCAGCCCCAGCATTTT

j_gene: TRBJ2-3
len: 14
d_gene: -
v_gene: TRBV10-3
abundance: -
CDR3aa: CAISDPRGGDTQYF
CDR3nt: TGTGCCATCAGTGACCCTAGGGGAGGAGATACGCAGTATTTT

j_gene: TRBJ1-5
len: 15
d_gene: TRBD1
v_gene: TRBV5-1
abundance: -
CDR3aa: CASSPTGVEGQPQHF
CDR3nt: TGCGCCAGCAGCCCGACAGGGGTAGAGGGGCAGCCCCAGCATTTT

j_gene: TRBJ2-4
len: 16
d_gene: -
v_gene: TRBV19
abundance: -
CDR3aa: CASSIRLARAKNIQYF
CDR3nt: TGTGCCAGTAGTATTAGGCTAGCGCGAGCCAAAAACATTCAGTACTTC

j_gene: TRBJ2-3
len: 15
d_gene: TRBD2
v_gene: TRBV4-2
abundance: -
CDR3aa: CASSQAGLAADTQYF
CDR3nt: TGTGCCAGCAGCCAAGCCGGACTAGCGGCAGATACGCAGTATTTT

j_gene: TRBJ2-7
len: 17
d_gene: TRBD1
v_gene: TRBV4-1
abundance: -
CDR3aa: CASSQDPDRGPSYEQYF
CDR3nt: TGCGCCAGCAGCCAAGATCCGGACAGGGGGCCTTCCTACGAGCAGTACTTC

j_gene: TRBJ2-7
len: 14
d_gene: TRBD2
v_gene: TRBV7-2
abundance: once
CDR3aa: CASSSNSGRWEQYF
CDR3nt: TGTGCCAGCAGCTCTAATAGCGGGAGGTGGGAGCAGTACTTC

j_gene: TRBJ2-1
len: 15
d_gene: TRBD2
v_gene: TRBV6-1
abundance: -
CDR3aa: CASILRTSGRDEQFF
CDR3nt: TGTGCCAGCATTTTACGGACTAGCGGGAGGGATGAGCAGTTCTTC

j_gene: TRBJ2-2
len: 18
d_gene: TRBD2
v_gene: TRBV11-1
abundance: -
CDR3aa: CASSLDRLRLASTGELFF
CDR3nt: TGTGCCAGCAGCTTAGATCGGCTCAGACTAGCGAGCACCGGGGAGCTGTTTTTT

j_gene: TRBJ2-5
len: 15
d_gene: TRBD2
v_gene: TRBV5-6
abundance: -
CDR3aa: CASSFSGTSQETQYF
CDR3nt: TGTGCCAGCAGCTTCTCCGGGACTAGCCAAGAGACCCAGTACTTC

j_gene: TRBJ1-4
len: 15
d_gene: -
v_gene: TRBV28
abundance: -
CDR3aa: CASRGQKSTNEKLFF
CDR3nt: TGTGCCAGCAGGGGCCAGAAATCAACTAATGAAAAACTGTTTTTT

j_gene: TRBJ2-1
len: 15
d_gene: TRBD1
v_gene: TRBV7-9
abundance: -
CDR3aa: CASSPPGQGHNEQFF
CDR3nt: TGTGCCAGCAGCCCCCCGGGACAGGGTCACAATGAGCAGTTCTTC

j_gene: TRBJ2-5
len: 15
d_gene: -
v_gene: TRBV27
abundance: -
CDR3aa: CASSLSGHPRETQYF
CDR3nt: TGTGCCAGCAGTTTATCGGGACACCCAAGGGAGACCCAGTACTTC

j_gene: TRBJ2-5
len: 15
d_gene: -
v_gene: TRBV15
abundance: -
CDR3aa: CATSRGPGSQETQYF
CDR3nt: TGTGCCACCAGCAGAGGTCCGGGTTCCCAAGAGACCCAGTACTTC

j_gene: TRBJ2-2
len: 15
d_gene: TRBD1
v_gene: TRBV2
abundance: once
CDR3aa: CASSRDRTNTGELFF
CDR3nt: TGTGCCAGCAGCCGGGACAGGACGAACACCGGGGAGCTGTTTTTT

j_gene: TRBJ1-2
len: 13
d_gene: TRBD1
v_gene: TRBV19
abundance: many
CDR3aa: CASTGTEAYGHTF
CDR3nt: TGTGCCAGCACCGGGACAGAGGCCTATGGCCACACCTTC

j_gene: TRBJ1-1
len: 14
d_gene: -
v_gene: TRBV19
abundance: -
CDR3aa: CASSIGQASTEAFF
CDR3nt: TGTGCCAGTAGTATAGGACAGGCGTCCACTGAAGCTTTCTTT

j_gene: TRBJ2-5
len: 14
d_gene: TRBD2
v_gene: TRBV7-2
abundance: once
CDR3aa: CASSPRGGEETQYF
CDR3nt: TGTGCCAGCAGCCCGAGGGGAGGGGAGGAGACCCAGTACTTC

j_gene: TRBJ2-2
len: 16
d_gene: -
v_gene: TRBV28
abundance: -
CDR3aa: CASSLVGAPGTGELFF
CDR3nt: TGTGCCAGCAGCCTAGTCGGCGCCCCGGGCACCGGGGAGCTGTTTTTT

j_gene: TRBJ2-7
len: 13
d_gene: -
v_gene: TRBV18
abundance: -
CDR3aa: CASSPPGSYEQYF
CDR3nt: TGTGCCAGCTCACCTCCGGGTTCCTACGAGCAGTACTTC

j_gene: TRBJ1-5
len: 13
d_gene: -
v_gene: TRBV30
abundance: -
CDR3aa: CAWSVRATGSQHF
CDR3nt: TGTGCCTGGAGTGTCCGGGCCACAGGATCCCAGCATTTT

j_gene: TRBJ2-3
len: 17
d_gene: TRBD2
v_gene: TRBV4-1
abundance: -
CDR3aa: CASSRTFGREGTDTQYF
CDR3nt: TGCGCCAGCAGCCGGACCTTTGGGCGGGAGGGGACAGATACGCAGTATTTT

j_gene: TRBJ2-7
len: 13
d_gene: TRBD1
v_gene: TRBV5-6
abundance: -
CDR3aa: CASSLGQGREQYF
CDR3nt: TGTGCCAGCAGCTTGGGACAGGGGAGGGAGCAGTACTTC

j_gene: TRBJ2-7
len: 14
d_gene: -
v_gene: TRBV5-1
abundance: -
CDR3aa: CASSLRRGGYEQYF
CDR3nt: TGCGCCAGCAGCTTGAGGCGGGGAGGTTACGAGCAGTACTTC

j_gene: TRBJ2-3
len: 13
d_gene: -
v_gene: TRBV5-1
abundance: -
CDR3aa: CASSGTDGYTQYF
CDR3nt: TGCGCCAGCAGCGGGACTGACGGGTATACGCAGTATTTT

j_gene: TRBJ1-5
len: 15
d_gene: -
v_gene: TRBV5-8
abundance: -
CDR3aa: CASSTHRVGNQPQHF
CDR3nt: TGTGCCAGCAGCACCCACAGGGTGGGCAATCAGCCCCAGCATTTT

j_gene: TRBJ1-2
len: 15
d_gene: -
v_gene: TRBV5-1
abundance: -
CDR3aa: CASSLQATAAGGYTF
CDR3nt: TGCGCCAGCAGCTTGCAAGCCACCGCGGCAGGGGGCTACACCTTC

j_gene: TRBJ2-5
len: 13
d_gene: -
v_gene: TRBV10-3
abundance: -
CDR3aa: CAISVEVQETQYF
CDR3nt: TGTGCCATCAGTGTCGAGGTCCAAGAGACCCAGTACTTC

j_gene: TRBJ1-1
len: 18
d_gene: -
v_gene: TRBV7-6
abundance: once
CDR3aa: CASSPKPRQTKMNTEAFF
CDR3nt: TGTGCCAGCAGCCCCAAGCCGAGACAGACAAAGATGAACACTGAAGCTTTCTTT

j_gene: TRBJ1-5
len: 14
d_gene: TRBD1
v_gene: TRBV7-3
abundance: -
CDR3aa: CASSPGQGNQPQHF
CDR3nt: TGTGCCAGCAGCCCGGGACAGGGGAATCAGCCCCAGCATTTT

j_gene: TRBJ1-5
len: 15
d_gene: -
v_gene: TRBV19
abundance: -
CDR3aa: CASSTGAGGGQPQHF
CDR3nt: TGTGCCAGTAGTACCGGGGCGGGGGGTGGCCAGCCCCAGCATTTT

j_gene: TRBJ1-2
len: 17
d_gene: TRBD1
v_gene: TRBV18
abundance: -
CDR3aa: CASSPPYRDRQDYGYTF
CDR3nt: TGTGCCAGCTCACCACCATACCGGGACAGGCAGGACTATGGCTACACCTTC

j_gene: TRBJ2-2
len: 17
d_gene: TRBD1
v_gene: TRBV4-1
abundance: -
CDR3aa: CASSRAGTVLNTGELFF
CDR3nt: TGCGCCAGCAGCCGGGCCGGGACAGTCTTGAACACCGGGGAGCTGTTTTTT

j_gene: TRBJ2-7
len: 16
d_gene: -
v_gene: TRBV9
abundance: once
CDR3aa: CASSVEAGGRAYEQYF
CDR3nt: TGTGCCAGCAGCGTAGAGGCCGGGGGGCGTGCCTACGAGCAGTACTTC

j_gene: TRBJ2-2
len: 16
d_gene: -
v_gene: TRBV5-1
abundance: once
CDR3aa: CASSMGASVYTGELFF
CDR3nt: TGCGCCAGCAGCATGGGGGCTAGCGTTTACACCGGGGAGCTGTTTTTT

j_gene: TRBJ1-6
len: 15
d_gene: -
v_gene: TRBV5-4
abundance: -
CDR3aa: CASSLDRTDNSPLHF
CDR3nt: TGTGCCAGCAGCTTGGACAGGACAGATAATTCACCCCTCCACTTT

j_gene: TRBJ2-3
len: 12
d_gene: -
v_gene: TRBV10-3
abundance: once
CDR3aa: CAIGPREDTQYF
CDR3nt: TGTGCCATCGGACCTCGGGAGGATACGCAGTATTTT

j_gene: TRBJ2-3
len: 17
d_gene: TRBD1
v_gene: TRBV7-2
abundance: -
CDR3aa: CASSRTPGQGLADTQYF
CDR3nt: TGTGCCAGCAGCCGTACACCGGGACAGGGATTAGCAGATACGCAGTATTTT

j_gene: TRBJ1-3
len: 15
d_gene: -
v_gene: TRBV30
abundance: once
CDR3aa: CAWSSGSGSGNTIYF
CDR3nt: TGTGCCTGGAGCTCAGGCTCGGGGTCTGGAAACACCATATATTTT

j_gene: TRBJ2-1
len: 15
d_gene: TRBD2
v_gene: TRBV5-1
abundance: -
CDR3aa: CASSFAGTSEGEQFF
CDR3nt: TGCGCCAGCAGCTTCGCCGGGACTAGCGAGGGTGAGCAGTTCTTC

j_gene: TRBJ1-2
len: 11
d_gene: -
v_gene: TRBV20-1
abundance: -
CDR3aa: CSAKGGYGYTF
CDR3nt: TGCAGTGCCAAAGGAGGCTATGGCTACACCTTC